This T cell receptor (beta chain) was identified in a study of T-cell memory formation after mild COVID-19. As for the study in general: In these data, TCR clusters were largely donor specific.

The V end was cut by 1 base, the J end by 1 base, with 7 bases between. Per germline, CDR1 SEHNR and CDR2 FQNEAQ (reference sequence). The CDR3 is 14 residues long. Study-level findings and limits: What remained unconfirmed was the SARS-CoV-2 specificity of second-wave clones peaking on day 37.

Each CDR3 protein is one row after TCRdb ran MiXCR on the 5' RACE reads. The sample carries some 120,000 distinct CDR3 sequences, about 15% recorded once. Comment on this clonotype: Antigen specificity is unknown.

The chain carries TRBV7-9 and TRBJ2-5, with a possible D match to TRBD2 (6 bases). Sequenced sample: PBMCs or a T cell subset sorted from them (not recorded which). The source is a man aged 18-30 years who had mild COVID-19 (a few samples of this study predate the infection). Cell type and time point are not known. The CDR3 spells CASSLDGGQETQYF. The CDR3 DNA follows: TGTGCCAGCAGCTTAGACGGGGGCCAAGAGACCCAGTACTTC.